This T cell receptor (beta chain) was observed in a study of blood T cell repertoires in COVID-19. All recovered Cohort 3 donors got two negative PCRs, got clearance, or saw symptom resolution. TCRdb's copy holds only in-frame clones and misses some; the assay was immunoSEQ multiplex PCR. The table has 330,000 or so clones, more than 85% seen once. Trimming shortened V by 4 bases and J by 2 bases, and 11 bases separated the two germline ends. In germline, CDR1 is SEHNR, CDR2 FQNEAQ (reference sequence). The CDR3 runs to 15 residues. Sequencing was performed on PBMCs or T cells enriched from blood (not recorded which). This receptor was taken from a woman in her 30s who had recovered from COVID-19. This rearrangement joins TRBV7-9 to TRBJ1-4; tentatively, D is TRBD1 (6 bases). In DNA, the CDR3 is TGTGCCAGCAGCTATCCAGGACAGACTAATGAAAAACTGTTTTTT. It codes for CASSYPGQTNEKLFF.